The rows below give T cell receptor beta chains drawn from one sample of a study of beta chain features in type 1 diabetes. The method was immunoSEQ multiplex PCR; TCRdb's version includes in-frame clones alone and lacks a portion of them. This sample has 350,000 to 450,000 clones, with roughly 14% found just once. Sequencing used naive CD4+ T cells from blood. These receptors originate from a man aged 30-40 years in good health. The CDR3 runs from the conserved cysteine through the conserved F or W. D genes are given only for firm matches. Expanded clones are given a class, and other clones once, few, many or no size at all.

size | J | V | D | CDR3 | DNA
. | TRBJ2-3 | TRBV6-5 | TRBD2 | CASSRGGDTQYF | TGTGCCAGCAGTCGCGGGGGAGATACGCAGTATTTT
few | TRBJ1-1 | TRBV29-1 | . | CSVTRGRGTEAFF | TGCAGCGTGACCCGGGGGCGCGGGACTGAAGCTTTCTTT
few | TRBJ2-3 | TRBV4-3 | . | CASSQVYPPRGTDTQYF | TGCGCCAGCAGCCAAGTTTACCCCCCGCGGGGCACAGATACGCAGTATTTT
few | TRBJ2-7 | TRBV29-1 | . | CSVGEGGNYEQYF | TGCAGCGTCGGAGAGGGGGGCAACTACGAGCAGTACTTC
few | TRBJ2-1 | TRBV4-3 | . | CASSQRLGEYNEQFF | TGCGCCAGCAGCCAAAGACTAGGGGAATACAATGAGCAGTTCTTC
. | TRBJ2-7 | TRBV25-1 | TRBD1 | CASSESTGGYEQYF | TGTGCCAGCAGTGAATCAACAGGGGGCTACGAGCAGTACTTC
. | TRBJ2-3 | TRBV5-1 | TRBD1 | CASSLYRGGTDTQYF | TGCGCCAGCAGCTTGTACAGGGGCGGGACAGATACGCAGTATTTT
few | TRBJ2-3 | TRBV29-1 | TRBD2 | CSVPLAGLRDTQYF | TGCAGCGTCCCACTAGCGGGATTGAGAGATACGCAGTATTTT
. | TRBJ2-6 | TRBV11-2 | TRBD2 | CASSLPPSGRVGANVLTF | TGTGCCAGCAGCCTACCTCCTAGCGGGAGGGTAGGGGCCAACGTCCTGACTTTC
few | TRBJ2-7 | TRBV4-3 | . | CASSQVVGVTEQYF | TGCGCCAGCAGCCAAGTTGTAGGGGTGACTGAGCAGTACTTC
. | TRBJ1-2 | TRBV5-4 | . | CASSHNYGYTF | TGTGCCAGCAGCCATAACTATGGCTACACCTTC
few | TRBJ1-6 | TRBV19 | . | CASSTVRGGMSPLHF | TGTGCCAGTAGTACCGTTCGGGGCGGAATGTCACCCCTCCACTTT
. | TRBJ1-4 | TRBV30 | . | CAWTLGEKLFF | TGTGCCTGGACGTTGGGGGAAAAACTGTTTTTT
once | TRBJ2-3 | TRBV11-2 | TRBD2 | CASSLGFSGSTDTQYF | TGTGCCAGCAGCTTAGGGTTTAGCGGGAGCACAGATACGCAGTATTTT
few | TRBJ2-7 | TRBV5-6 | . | CASSFRYSYEQYF | TGTGCCAGCAGCTTTCGGTATTCCTACGAGCAGTACTTC
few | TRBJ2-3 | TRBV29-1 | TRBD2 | CAGRALQTDTQYF | TGCGCCGGGAGGGCCCTTCAGACAGATACGCAGTATTTT
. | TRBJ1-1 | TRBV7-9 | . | CASSFPLLDTEAFF | TGTGCCAGCAGCTTCCCCCTTTTGGACACTGAAGCTTTCTTT
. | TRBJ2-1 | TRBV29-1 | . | CSVEDQIRKGSDEQFF | TGCAGCGTTGAAGATCAAATACGAAAGGGGAGCGATGAGCAGTTCTTC
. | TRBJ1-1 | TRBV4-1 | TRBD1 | CASSHPQGARTEAFF | TGCGCCAGCAGCCATCCACAGGGGGCGCGAACTGAAGCTTTCTTT
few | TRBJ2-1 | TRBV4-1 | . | CASSQEWRASSYNEQFF | TGCGCCAGCAGCCAAGAATGGAGGGCTAGCTCCTACAATGAGCAGTTCTTC
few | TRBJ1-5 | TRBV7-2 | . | CASSFLGNQPQHF | TGTGCCAGCAGCTTTTTAGGCAATCAGCCCCAGCATTTT
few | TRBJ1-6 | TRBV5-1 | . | CASSLGSEPPLHF | TGCGCCAGCAGCTTGGGGAGCGAGCCACCCCTCCACTTT
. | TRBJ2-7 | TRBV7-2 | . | CASSQLGYEQYF | TGTGCCAGCAGCCAGCTAGGGTACGAGCAGTACTTC
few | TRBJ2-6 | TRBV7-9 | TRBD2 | CASSLPAGREPGANVLTF | TGTGCCAGCAGCTTACCCGCCGGGAGGGAACCTGGGGCCAACGTCCTGACTTTC
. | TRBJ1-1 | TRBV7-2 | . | CASSPPFGQRTEAFF | TGTGCCAGCAGCCCCCCTTTCGGGCAGAGGACGGAAGCTTTCTTT
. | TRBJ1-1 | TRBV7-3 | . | CASSLSSGSTEAFF | TGTGCCAGCAGCTTATCCTCTGGATCGACTGAAGCTTTCTTT
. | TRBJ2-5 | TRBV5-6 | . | CASSLFVEETQYF | TGTGCCAGCAGCTTGTTTGTGGAAGAGACCCAGTACTTC